This is a list of T cell receptor beta chains from one sample in a study of T cells in lung cancer brain metastases. Assay: immunoSEQ multiplex PCR; the TCRdb copy retains only in-frame clones and omits some. The profile shows approximately 4,300 clones, around 90% of them singletons. The sequenced sample was tumor tissue from the primary lung tumor. Receptors were obtained from a man in his 60s with non-small cell lung cancer. Both conserved end residues are part of each CDR3. The D gene is left open where the match is weak. The size entry is marked missing in some rows and otherwise reads once, few, many or a size class.

v_call: TRBV5-1; clone_size: -; d_call: TRBD2; j_call: TRBJ2-3; cdr3_nt: TGCGCCAGCAGCTTGGAACAGCGGGAAAGCCCAGATACGCAGTATTTT; cdr3_aa: CASSLEQRESPDTQYF
v_call: TRBV9; clone_size: -; d_call: -; j_call: TRBJ2-3; cdr3_nt: TGTGCCAGCAGCCCCTGGGGACATAAAAGCACAGATACGCAGTATTTT; cdr3_aa: CASSPWGHKSTDTQYF
v_call: TRBV6-1; clone_size: -; d_call: -; j_call: TRBJ2-1; cdr3_nt: TGTGCCAGCAGTGAAGCTAGCGGCTCCTACAATGAGCAGTTCTTC; cdr3_aa: CASSEASGSYNEQFF
v_call: TRBV2; clone_size: once; d_call: -; j_call: TRBJ1-4; cdr3_nt: TGTGCCACCCGACAGGTATCAGAAAAACTGTTTTTT; cdr3_aa: CATRQVSEKLFF
v_call: TRBV9; clone_size: -; d_call: -; j_call: TRBJ1-4; cdr3_nt: TGTGCCAGCAGCGTAGGTCAGGGAGTCGGAAAACTGTTTTTT; cdr3_aa: CASSVGQGVGKLFF
v_call: TRBV21-1; clone_size: -; d_call: -; j_call: TRBJ2-1; cdr3_nt: TGTGCCAGCAGCTCTGACACGCCAACTTACAATGAGCAGTTCTTC; cdr3_aa: CASSSDTPTYNEQFF
v_call: TRBV6-5; clone_size: -; d_call: -; j_call: TRBJ1-3; cdr3_nt: TGTGCCAGCAGTTTCACCGAGGAGTACAGAAACACCATATATTTT; cdr3_aa: CASSFTEEYRNTIYF
v_call: TRBV12-5; clone_size: -; d_call: -; j_call: TRBJ2-3; cdr3_nt: TGTGCTAGTGGCGATGGCTTGATGGATACGCAGTATTTT; cdr3_aa: CASGDGLMDTQYF
v_call: TRBV18; clone_size: -; d_call: TRBD1; j_call: TRBJ1-1; cdr3_nt: TGTGCCAGCTCACGGGACAGGGGATCGGGGACTGAAGCTTTCTTT; cdr3_aa: CASSRDRGSGTEAFF
v_call: TRBV6-6; clone_size: -; d_call: TRBD1; j_call: TRBJ1-5; cdr3_nt: TGTGCCAGCAGTGGCGGGACAGGAAATCAGCCCCAGCATTTT; cdr3_aa: CASSGGTGNQPQHF
v_call: TRBV5-1; clone_size: -; d_call: -; j_call: TRBJ2-3; cdr3_nt: TGCGCCAGCAGTAGGAATCGGAACACAGATACGCAGTATTTT; cdr3_aa: CASSRNRNTDTQYF
v_call: TRBV7-8; clone_size: -; d_call: -; j_call: TRBJ2-7; cdr3_nt: TGTGCCAGCAAGAGAACCGACGGTCGGGATCTGGGCTACGAGCAGTACTTC; cdr3_aa: CASKRTDGRDLGYEQYF
v_call: TRBV7-9; clone_size: -; d_call: TRBD2; j_call: TRBJ2-2; cdr3_nt: TGTGCCAGCAGCTTCAGCGGGAGGGCCGGAAGGACCGGGGAGCTGTTTTTT; cdr3_aa: CASSFSGRAGRTGELFF
v_call: TRBV7-9; clone_size: -; d_call: -; j_call: TRBJ1-4; cdr3_nt: TGTGCCAGCAGCTTAGCAATCGGGGGGGCTAATGAAAAACTGTTTTTT; cdr3_aa: CASSLAIGGANEKLFF
v_call: TRBV4-2; clone_size: -; d_call: -; j_call: TRBJ1-3; cdr3_nt: TGTGCCAGCAGCCAACTGTTTACGGGAGATCAGGAAGTCGGAAACACCATATATTTT; cdr3_aa: CASSQLFTGDQEVGNTIYF
v_call: TRBV18; clone_size: -; d_call: -; j_call: TRBJ1-2; cdr3_nt: TGTGCCAGCTCACCACCGGAGGGCTATGGTTACACCTTC; cdr3_aa: CASSPPEGYGYTF
v_call: TRBV9; clone_size: -; d_call: -; j_call: TRBJ2-7; cdr3_nt: TGTGCCAGCAGCACCGGGACCAGTCTGCCCCACGAGCAGTACTTC; cdr3_aa: CASSTGTSLPHEQYF
v_call: TRBV9; clone_size: -; d_call: TRBD2; j_call: TRBJ2-1; cdr3_nt: TGTGCCAGCAGCGTCACTAGCGGGCAATTCAATGAGCAGTTCTTC; cdr3_aa: CASSVTSGQFNEQFF
v_call: TRBV7-3; clone_size: -; d_call: TRBD2; j_call: TRBJ2-1; cdr3_nt: TGTGCCAGCAGCAGCGGGACTAGGAATGAGCAGTTCTTC; cdr3_aa: CASSSGTRNEQFF
v_call: TRBV6-1; clone_size: -; d_call: -; j_call: TRBJ1-2; cdr3_nt: TGTGCCAGCGCAGAAAAACTAACTATGGGCTACACCTTC; cdr3_aa: CASAEKLTMGYTF
v_call: TRBV5-6; clone_size: -; d_call: -; j_call: TRBJ2-5; cdr3_nt: TGTGCCAGCAGCTTGGCCGGAGGGGCGCGGGAGACCCAGTACTTC; cdr3_aa: CASSLAGGARETQYF
v_call: TRBV7-9; clone_size: -; d_call: -; j_call: TRBJ2-3; cdr3_nt: TGTGCCAGCAGACGCGTGAGCCCAGATACGCAGTATTTT; cdr3_aa: CASRRVSPDTQYF
v_call: TRBV11-2; clone_size: -; d_call: TRBD2; j_call: TRBJ2-5; cdr3_nt: TGTGCCAGCAGCGTGGGAGCGGGGCGGGGAGAGACCCAGTACTTC; cdr3_aa: CASSVGAGRGETQYF
v_call: TRBV5-4; clone_size: -; d_call: TRBD1; j_call: TRBJ2-5; cdr3_nt: TGTGCCAGCAGTGACAGGGGAGGCGAGACCCAGTACTTC; cdr3_aa: CASSDRGGETQYF
v_call: TRBV5-1; clone_size: -; d_call: TRBD1; j_call: TRBJ2-3; cdr3_nt: TGCGCCAGCAGCTTGGCTACAGGGGCTAACACAGATACGCAGTATTTT; cdr3_aa: CASSLATGANTDTQYF
v_call: TRBV28; clone_size: few; d_call: -; j_call: TRBJ2-7; cdr3_nt: TGTGCCAGCAGTTTTACCCGGGACGGGGACGAGCAGTACTTC; cdr3_aa: CASSFTRDGDEQYF
v_call: TRBV6-5; clone_size: once; d_call: -; j_call: TRBJ2-3; cdr3_nt: TGTGCTAGCAGTTCCTCTTTGGCTGCCGTGACGCAGTATTTT; cdr3_aa: CASSSSLAAVTQYF